This entry is about one T cell receptor (beta chain). Its binding antigen is unknown. It has no much larger one-base neighbor in the sample; base qualities were not kept. Libraries were constructed by PCR. The data were produced on an Illumina HiSeq 2500. TCR libraries were prepared with molecular barcoding, using unique molecular identifiers to normalize TCRbeta repertoire quantification. TCRdb reworked the public reads: Q25 trimming with fastp, MiXCR clone assembly, productive beta chains retained. Entries are consolidated by CDR3 protein sequence, retaining the most common genes and DNA. The sample table records about a million distinct CDR3 sequences; about 26% of these occur just once. The top ten hold roughly 27% of the sample. What the treatment or condition label conveys for this sample: allogeneic hematopoietic cell transplantation with graft depleted of TCRalphabeta T cells and CD19 B cells. The children who served as transplant recipients had been given grafts of TCRalphabeta/CD19-depleted allogeneic hematopoietic cells.

The CDR3, cysteine through phenylalanine, is 14 amino acids long. The sequence is cut down to CDR3 DNA, 42 bases in frame from base 1. Between the V and J ends, shortened by 0 bases and 9 bases respectively, the junction contains 17 bases. For CDR1 and CDR2, the germline V gene (reference sequence) lists DFQATT and SNEGSKA. These data originate in a study of T-cell reconstitution after alpha-beta-depleted transplantation in children (dated by TCRdb to the mid-2010s). As for the study more broadly: T-cell immune reconstitution after TCRalphabeta/CD19-depleted allogeneic hematopoietic cell transplantation in children was quantitatively tracked in the study by means of TCR repertoire profiling.

What the work shows at the level of the full study, not this receptor alone: In some patients, high TCRbeta diversity at day 60 was attributed to recipient T cells and intrathymic progenitors that had survived conditioning. The apparently early recovery of alphabetaT-cell counts about two months after transplant reportedly depended on only several hundred rapidly expanded clones that came from non-depleted graft cells. Over the following months the frequencies of hyperexpanded clones went down, and after one year T-cell counts and TCRbeta diversity were mostly credited to newly produced T cells.

This TCR was sampled from a boy younger than two who had a stem cell transplant for SCID, so the T cells may come from the graft donor. The material sequenced was PBMCs, mostly from graft donor cells, taken 360 days after TCRalphabeta/CD19-depleted stem cell transplant. The chain joins TRBV20-1 to TRBJ2-5; the D segment might be TRBD1 or TRBD2, since each matches 5 bases. The CDR3 here reads CSARDGDLEGSQYF. The DNA sequence reads TGCAGTGCTAGAGATGGGGACCTCGAGGGGTCCCAGTACTTC.